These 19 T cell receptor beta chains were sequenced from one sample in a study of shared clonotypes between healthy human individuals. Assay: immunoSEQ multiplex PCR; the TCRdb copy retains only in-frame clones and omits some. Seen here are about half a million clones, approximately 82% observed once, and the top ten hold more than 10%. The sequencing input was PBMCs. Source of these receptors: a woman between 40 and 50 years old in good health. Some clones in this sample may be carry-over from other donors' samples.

CDR3 bases: TGCGCCAGCAGCCCCCTGGGCATGGGGAATAACGAAAAACTGTTTTTT. As protein: CASSPLGMGNNEKLFF. This chain uses TRBV5-1 with TRBJ1-4; D remains unclear. The CDR3 has 16 amino acids. V lost 4 bases and J 8 bases, leaving 21 bases between the germline ends. CDR1 is SGHRS and CDR2 is YFSETQ in the germline V gene.

In DNA form, the CDR3 reads TGTGCCAGCAGTTTAGGCGGGGAGGGCTACAATGAGCAGTTCTTC. This codes for CASSLGGEGYNEQFF. The rearrangement joins TRBV27 to TRBJ2-1; TRBD2 agrees at 7 bases. The CDR3 runs 15 residues. Looked up from germline, CDR1 is MNHEY and CDR2 is SMNVEV (reference sequence). Trimming removed 2 bases from V and 3 bases from J; junction bases left unmatched: 4.

CDR3: CASRLGLVDTQYF. The CDR3 nucleotides are TGTGCCAGCAGACTAGGACTGGTAGATACGCAGTATTTT. This chain uses TRBV2 with TRBJ2-3, with a possible D match to TRBD2 (5 bases). This CDR3 is built from 13 residues. Germline V CDR1 and CDR2: SNHLY, FYNNEI. Trimming stripped 6 bases from V and 5 bases from J, with 12 bases between.

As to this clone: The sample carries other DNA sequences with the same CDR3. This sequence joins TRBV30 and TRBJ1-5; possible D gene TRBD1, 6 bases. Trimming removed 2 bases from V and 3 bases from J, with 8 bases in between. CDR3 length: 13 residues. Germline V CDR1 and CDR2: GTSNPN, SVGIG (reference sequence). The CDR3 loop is CAWSPGDNQPQHF. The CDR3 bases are TGTGCCTGGAGTCCAGGGGACAATCAGCCCCAGCATTTT.

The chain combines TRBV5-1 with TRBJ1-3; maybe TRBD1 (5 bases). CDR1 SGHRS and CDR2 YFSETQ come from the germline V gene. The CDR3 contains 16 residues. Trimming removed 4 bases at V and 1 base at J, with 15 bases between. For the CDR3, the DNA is TGCGCCAGCAGCAACCGACAGATTGGGTCTGGAAACACCATATATTTT. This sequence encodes CASSNRQIGSGNTIYF.

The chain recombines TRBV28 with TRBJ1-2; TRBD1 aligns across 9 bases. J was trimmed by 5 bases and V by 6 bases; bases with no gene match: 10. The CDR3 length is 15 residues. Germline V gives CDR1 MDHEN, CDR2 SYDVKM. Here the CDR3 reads CASSLDRGVRYGYTF. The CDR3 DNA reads TGTGCCAGCAGCCTTGACAGGGGGGTGAGGTATGGCTACACCTTC.

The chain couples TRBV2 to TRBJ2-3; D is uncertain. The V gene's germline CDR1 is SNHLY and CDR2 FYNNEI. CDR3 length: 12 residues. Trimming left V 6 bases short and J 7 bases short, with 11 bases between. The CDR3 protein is CASRLFGYTQYF. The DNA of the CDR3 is TGTGCCAGCAGGTTATTCGGGTATACGCAGTATTTT.

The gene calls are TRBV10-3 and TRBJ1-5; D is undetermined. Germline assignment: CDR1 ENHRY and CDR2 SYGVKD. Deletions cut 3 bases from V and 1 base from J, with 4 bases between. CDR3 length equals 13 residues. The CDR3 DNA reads TGTGCCATCAGTGAATGGAGCAATCAGCCCCAGCATTTT. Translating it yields CAISEWSNQPQHF.

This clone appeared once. DNA of the CDR3: TGTGCCAGCAGCTCCAGGGTGCGAGAGACCCAGTACTTC. Translated: CASSSRVRETQYF. This sequence joins TRBV7-3 and TRBJ2-5, with a possible D match to TRBD1 (5 bases). V was clipped by 4 bases and J by 4 bases, with 10 bases between them. Germline V gene lookup returns CDR1 SGHTA and CDR2 FQGTGA. The CDR3 is 13 residues long.

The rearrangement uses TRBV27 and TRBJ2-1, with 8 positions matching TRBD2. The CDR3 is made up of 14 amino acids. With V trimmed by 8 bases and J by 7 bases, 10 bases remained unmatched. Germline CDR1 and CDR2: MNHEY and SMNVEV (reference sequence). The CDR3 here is CASGSGSPINEQFF. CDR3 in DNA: TGTGCCAGCGGCAGCGGGAGCCCCATTAATGAGCAGTTCTTC.

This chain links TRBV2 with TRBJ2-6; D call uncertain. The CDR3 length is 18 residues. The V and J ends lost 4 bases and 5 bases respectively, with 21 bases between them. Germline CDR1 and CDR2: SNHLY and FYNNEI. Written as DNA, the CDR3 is TGTGCCAGCAGTGGGCTGGGTCCGATACAAAGTCGGGCCAACGTCCTGACTTTC. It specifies CASSGLGPIQSRANVLTF.

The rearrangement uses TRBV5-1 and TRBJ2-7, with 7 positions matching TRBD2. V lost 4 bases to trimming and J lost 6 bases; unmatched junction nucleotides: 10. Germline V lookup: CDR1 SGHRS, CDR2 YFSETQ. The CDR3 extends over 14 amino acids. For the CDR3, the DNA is TGCGCCAGCAGCGCCGGGACTACCATTGCCGAGCAGTACTTC. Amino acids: CASSAGTTIAEQYF.

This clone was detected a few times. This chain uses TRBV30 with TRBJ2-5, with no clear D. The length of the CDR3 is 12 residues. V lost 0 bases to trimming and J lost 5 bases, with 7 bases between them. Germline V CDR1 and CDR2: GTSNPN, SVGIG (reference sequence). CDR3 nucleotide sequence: TGTGCCTGGAGTGTACTGAAGGAGACCCAGTACTTC. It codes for CAWSVLKETQYF.

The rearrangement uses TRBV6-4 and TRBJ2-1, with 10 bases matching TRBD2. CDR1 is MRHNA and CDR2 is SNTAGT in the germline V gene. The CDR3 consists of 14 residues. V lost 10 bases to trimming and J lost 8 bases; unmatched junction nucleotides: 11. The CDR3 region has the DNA TGTGCCACCTCCCGGGCTAGCGGGAGTGATGAGCAGTTCTTC. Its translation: CATSRASGSDEQFF.

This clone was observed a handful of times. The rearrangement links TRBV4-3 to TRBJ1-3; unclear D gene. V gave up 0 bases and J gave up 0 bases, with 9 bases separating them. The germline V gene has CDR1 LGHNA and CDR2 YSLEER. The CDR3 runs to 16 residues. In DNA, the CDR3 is TGCGCCAGCAGCCAAGAATTAGGTTACTCTGGAAACACCATATATTTT. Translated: CASSQELGYSGNTIYF.

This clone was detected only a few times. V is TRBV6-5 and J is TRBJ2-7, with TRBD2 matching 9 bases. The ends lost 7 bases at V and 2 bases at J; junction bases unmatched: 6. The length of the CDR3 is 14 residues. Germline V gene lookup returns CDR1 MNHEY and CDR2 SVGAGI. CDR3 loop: CASNLAGLPYEQYF. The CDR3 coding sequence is TGTGCCAGCAACCTAGCGGGACTGCCCTACGAGCAGTACTTC.

CDR3 sequence: CASSLGSGTQYF. The CDR3, as DNA: TGTGCCAGCAGCTTAGGTTCGGGGACCCAGTACTTC. This rearrangement joins TRBV11-2 to TRBJ2-5; unclear D gene. V lost 1 base and J 7 bases, leaving 7 bases between the germline ends. CDR3 size: 12 residues. The germline V gene has CDR1 SGHAT and CDR2 FQNNGV. Drawing the rest from reference TRBV11-2 and TRBJ2-5, the complete variable domain is EAGVAQSPRYKIIEKRQSVAFWCNPISGHATLYWYQQILGQGPKLLIQFQNNGVVDDSQLPKDRFSAERLKGVDSTLKIQPAKLEDSAVYLCASSLGSGTQYFGPGTRLLVL.

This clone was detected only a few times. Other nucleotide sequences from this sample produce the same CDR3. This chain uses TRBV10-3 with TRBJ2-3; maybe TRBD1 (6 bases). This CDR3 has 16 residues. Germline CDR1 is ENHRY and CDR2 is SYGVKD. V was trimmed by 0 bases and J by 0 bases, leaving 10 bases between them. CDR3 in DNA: TGTGCCATCAGTGAGTCGGACAGAACAAGCACAGATACGCAGTATTTT. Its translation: CAISESDRTSTDTQYF.

The CDR3 region has the DNA TGCGCCAGCGCTACCGGGACAGGTAAAGAGACCCAGTACTTC. It is translated as CASATGTGKETQYF. The gene calls are TRBV5-1 and TRBJ2-5; 8 bases match TRBD1. This CDR3 has 14 amino acids. Germline V gene lookup returns CDR1 SGHRS and CDR2 YFSETQ. V was pared by 7 bases and J by 3 bases, with 8 bases of the junction left unmatched.